The 29 T cell receptor beta chains below all came from one sample that was sequenced in a study of blood T cell repertoires in COVID-19. Sequenced by immunoSEQ multiplex PCR; TCRdb stores in-frame clones only, minus some. The sample records some 410,000 clones, roughly 90% being singletons. Input material: PBMCs or T cells enriched from blood (not recorded which). These receptors were taken from a woman aged 25 to 39 with acute COVID-19.

J is TRBJ2-5 and V is TRBV2; D is perhaps TRBD2 (5 bases). This CDR3 region has 12 residues. Germline V lookup: CDR1 SNHLY, CDR2 FYNNEI. V was cut by 4 bases and J by 5 bases, with 8 bases left in between. CDR3 residues: CASSVIAETQYF. DNA of the CDR3: TGTGCCAGCAGTGTAATAGCGGAGACCCAGTACTTC.

CDR3 coding DNA: TGCAGTGCTAGTGGAACGGGGACAGGGAGAAAAGTGGGCACTGAAGCTTTCTTT. Translating gives CSASGTGTGRKVGTEAFF. The chain carries TRBV20-1 and TRBJ1-1; TRBD1 matches 9 bases. Germline V gene data show CDR1 as DFQATT and CDR2 as SNEGSKA (reference sequence). V dropped 3 bases and J dropped 4; count of bases not matched to a gene: 18. The CDR3 is 18 amino acids.

The V call is TRBV5-1, the J call TRBJ1-3; 7 bases match TRBD1. The germline V gene encodes CDR1 SGHRS and CDR2 YFSETQ. The CDR3 sequence is 15 residues long. Trimming cost V 4 bases and J 5 bases; bases outside gene matches: 9. CDR3 DNA: TGCGCCAGCAGCCCCGGGACAGCCGAAAGAAACACCATATATTTT. Translated: CASSPGTAERNTIYF.

In nucleotides, the CDR3 is TGTGCCAGCAGTTCAGGGTTCACTGGAAACACCATATATTTT. Translation: CASSSGFTGNTIYF. The chain is built from TRBV2 and TRBJ1-3; D may be TRBD1 (5 bases). V was shortened by 5 bases and J by 2 bases, with 10 bases between the two germline ends. This CDR3 comprises 14 residues. Germline lookup yields CDR1 SNHLY and CDR2 FYNNEI.

The chain combines TRBV4-2 with TRBJ2-1, with TRBD2 matching over 7 bases. CDR1 and CDR2 (germline): LGHNA, YNFKEQ. V gave up 1 base and J gave up 2 bases; unmatched junction bases: 2. CDR3 length: 15 amino acids. CDR3 in amino acids: CASSQVGGTYNEQFF. DNA for the CDR3: TGTGCCAGCAGCCAAGTGGGGGGGACCTACAATGAGCAGTTCTTC.

The rearrangement joins TRBV29-1 to TRBJ1-1; tentatively, D is TRBD1 (5 bases). Trimming stripped 8 bases from V and 0 bases from J, with 16 bases between. The CDR3 contains 14 residues. CDR1 SQVTM and CDR2 ANQGSEA come from the germline V gene. The DNA for the CDR3 is TGCAGCTCCGGATGGGCAGGGATGAACACTGAAGCTTTCTTT. Translating gives CSSGWAGMNTEAFF.

The chain has TRBV13 and TRBJ2-5; 9 bases line up with TRBD1. Germline-derived CDR1 and CDR2 are PRHDT and FYEKMQ (reference sequence). This CDR3 contains 15 residues. Trimming removed 4 bases from V and 3 bases from J; junction bases left unmatched: 6. The CDR3 bases are TGTGCCAGCAGCTCCGGGACAGGGCTGGAAGAGACCCAGTACTTC. As protein: CASSSGTGLEETQYF.

For the CDR3, the DNA is TGTGCCAGCAGTGTGGCAGGGGAGACAGATACGCAGTATTTT. Its translation is CASSVAGETDTQYF. The chain couples TRBV6-4 to TRBJ2-3; tentatively, D is TRBD1 (6 bases). CDR3 length equals 14 residues. Germline V gene sequence: CDR1 MRHNA, CDR2 SNTAGT. Trimming removed 4 bases at V and 3 bases at J, with 11 bases between.

The V and J genes are TRBV7-2 and TRBJ1-5; D might be TRBD1 (6 bases). The ends were cut back, 8 bases at V and 5 bases at J, with 13 bases in the middle. The germline CDR1 and CDR2 sequences are SGHTA and FQGNSA. CDR3 length: 13 residues. CDR3 amino acids: CASSTGYYQPQHF. The CDR3 DNA reads TGTGCCAGCTCAACAGGGTATTATCAGCCCCAGCATTTT.

The chain employs TRBV27 and TRBJ2-1; 7 nucleotides match TRBD1. V lost 6 bases, J lost 4 bases, and 9 bases stayed unmatched. The CDR3 loop spans 15 amino acids. Germline V lookup: CDR1 MNHEY, CDR2 SMNVEV (reference sequence). CDR3 protein: CASRAWTGIYNEQFF. The CDR3 region has the DNA TGTGCCAGCAGGGCCTGGACAGGAATTTACAATGAGCAGTTCTTC.

This clone was recorded once. This chain connects TRBV15 to TRBJ1-2, with 8 bases matching TRBD1. Trimming took 5 bases from V and 3 from J; bases not matched to a gene: 5. Germline CDR1 is LNHNV and CDR2 is YYDKDF (reference sequence). This CDR3 is built from 14 residues. CDR3 sequence: CATSAGQGDYGYTF. The CDR3 bases are TGTGCCACCAGCGCCGGACAGGGTGACTATGGCTACACCTTC.

As DNA, the CDR3 is TGTGCCAGCAGCTCCTCAGGGGAGGGCTATGGCTACACCTTC. This sequence encodes CASSSSGEGYGYTF. This chain uses TRBV9 with TRBJ1-2; TRBD1 is a possible D gene (6 bases). Between the trimmed V and J ends, which lost 4 bases and 4 bases, there was a span of 14 bases. Germline loops: CDR1 SGDLS, CDR2 YYNGEE. This CDR3 has 14 residues.

The chain joins TRBV18 to TRBJ1-2; 10 bases are shared with TRBD1. Looked up from germline, CDR1 is KGHSH and CDR2 is LQKENI. V trimming: 4 bases; J trimming: 2 bases; junction bases outside the gene matches: 4. The CDR3 sequence is 15 residues long. The CDR3 DNA follows: TGTGCCAGCTCACGGGACAGGGGCCCGAACTATGGCTACACCTTC. Translated: CASSRDRGPNYGYTF. Filled out from reference TRBV18 and TRBJ1-2, the complete variable domain reads NAGVMQNPRHLVRRRGQEARLRCSPMKGHSHVYWYRQLPEEGLKFMVYLQKENIIDESGMPKERFSAEFPKEGPSILRIQQVVRGDSAAYFCASSRDRGPNYGYTFGSGTRLTVV.

CDR3 bases: TGCGCCAGCAGCGGCCTACAGGGCTCGAACACTGAAGCTTTCTTT. This gives the protein CASSGLQGSNTEAFF. The chain recombines TRBV5-1 with TRBJ1-1; a weak D match, TRBD1 (6 bases). CDR3 length: 15 residues. Trimming pared 4 bases from V and 1 base from J, leaving 14 bases between. Germline V gives CDR1 SGHRS, CDR2 YFSETQ.

The chain is built from TRBV10-3 and TRBJ1-2; TRBD1 matches 8 bases. Per germline, CDR1 ENHRY and CDR2 SYGVKD. This CDR3 spans 17 amino acids. The ends lost 0 bases at V and 4 bases at J; junction bases unmatched: 10. This chain's CDR3 is CAISESPLGQGGYGYTF. Written as DNA, the CDR3 is TGTGCCATCAGTGAGTCCCCTCTCGGACAGGGCGGCTATGGCTACACCTTC.

The chain uses TRBV29-1 and TRBJ2-7; maybe TRBD1 (5 bases). CDR1 and CDR2 (germline): SQVTM, ANQGSEA. This CDR3 is built from 13 residues. V shed 2 bases and J shed 1 base, with 9 bases lying between them. CDR3 amino acids: CSVELTGSYEQYF. CDR3 nucleotide sequence: TGCAGCGTTGAACTCACAGGTTCCTACGAGCAGTACTTC.

The genes are TRBV19 and TRBJ1-4; 7 nucleotides match TRBD1. CDR3 length: 15 amino acids. V was pared by 5 bases and J by 8 bases, with 11 bases of the junction left unmatched. Germline-derived CDR1 and CDR2 are LNHDA and SQIVND (reference sequence). The CDR3 DNA is TGTGCCAGTAGTCCCGCGGGCAGGGGGAGAGAAAAACTGTTTTTT. Its translation: CASSPAGRGREKLFF. The full variable domain, rest sourced from reference TRBV19 and TRBJ1-4, is DGGITQSPKYLFRKEGQNVTLSCEQNLNHDAMYWYRQDPGQGLRLIYYSQIVNDFQKGDIAEGYSVSREKKESFPLTVTSAQKNPTAFYLCASSPAGRGREKLFFGSGTQLSVL.

The rearrangement links TRBV29-1 to TRBJ1-1, with 8 bases matching TRBD1. The junction had 4 bases not matched to a gene; V was cut back by 7 bases and J by 6 bases. The CDR3 is 11 amino acids. Per germline, CDR1 SQVTM and CDR2 ANQGSEA. CDR3 residues: CSAAGQAEAFF. The CDR3 nucleotides read TGCAGCGCAGCGGGACAGGCTGAAGCTTTCTTT.

The chain uses TRBV4-1 and TRBJ2-1, with 8 bases that match TRBD2. With V trimmed by 2 bases and J by 2 bases, 8 bases remained unmatched. Germline CDR1 and CDR2: MGHRA and YSYEKL. The CDR3 extends over 17 amino acids. The CDR3 is CASSQPTGGGTYNEQFF. As DNA, the CDR3 is TGCGCCAGCAGCCAACCCACTGGCGGGGGGACCTACAATGAGCAGTTCTTC.

The rearrangement uses TRBV29-1 and TRBJ1-1; maybe TRBD1 (6 bases). Germline V lookup: CDR1 SQVTM, CDR2 ANQGSEA. Trimming left V 6 bases short and J 1 base short, with 12 bases between. This CDR3 is 13 amino acids long. The CDR3 region is CSVQVGGNTEAFF. DNA for the CDR3: TGCAGCGTCCAAGTAGGGGGGAACACTGAAGCTTTCTTT.

The sample holds a few counts of this clone. The chain joins TRBV5-6 to TRBJ1-5; the D gene is possibly TRBD1 (5 bases). The V gene's germline CDR1 is SGHDT and CDR2 YYEEEE. V gave up 0 bases and J gave up 7 bases, with 14 bases separating them. This CDR3 has 15 residues. The chain's CDR3 is CASSLDGGYGQPQHF. The DNA for the CDR3 is TGTGCCAGCAGCTTGGACGGGGGGTATGGGCAGCCCCAGCATTTT.

V gene TRBV5-1 combines with J gene TRBJ2-1; 8 bases align to TRBD2. The CDR3 covers 14 residues. Germline V lookup: CDR1 SGHRS, CDR2 YFSETQ. The V and J ends lost 3 bases and 6 bases, in that order; junction bases with no gene match: 5. CDR3 coding DNA: TGCGCCAGCAGCTCGGGGGGGCCTGGCAATGAGCAGTTCTTC. This translates into CASSSGGPGNEQFF.

The CDR3 DNA follows: TGTGCCAGTAGTACACGAAGCGGGAAAGAGACCCAGTACTTC. This encodes CASSTRSGKETQYF. The chain joins TRBV19 to TRBJ2-5; TRBD2 matches 7 bases. The germline gives CDR1 LNHDA, CDR2 SQIVND (reference sequence). The CDR3 covers 14 residues. V lost 4 bases and J lost 3; bases outside the gene matches: 5.

V gene TRBV18 combines with J gene TRBJ2-5; TRBD1 matches 10 bases. Losses at the gene ends were 0 bases for V and 5 bases for J; bases not matched to a gene: 3. Germline V gene data show CDR1 as KGHSH and CDR2 as LQKENI. The CDR3 is 15 amino acids. The chain's CDR3 is CASSPPRDRGETQYF. CDR3 sequence (DNA): TGTGCCAGCTCACCACCGAGGGACAGGGGCGAGACCCAGTACTTC.

The genes are TRBV19 and TRBJ2-7; 8 bases match TRBD1. The J segment lost 5 bases and the V segment lost 5 bases, leaving 8 bases of the junction unmatched. Germline lookup yields CDR1 LNHDA and CDR2 SQIVND (reference sequence). The CDR3 is 14 residues long. Here the CDR3 reads CASSEGQGVDEQYF. The DNA of the CDR3 is TGTGCCAGTAGTGAAGGACAGGGTGTCGACGAGCAGTACTTC. The variable domain in full, completed from reference TRBV19 and TRBJ2-7, reads DGGITQSPKYLFRKEGQNVTLSCEQNLNHDAMYWYRQDPGQGLRLIYYSQIVNDFQKGDIAEGYSVSREKKESFPLTVTSAQKNPTAFYLCASSEGQGVDEQYFGPGTRLTVT.

The V and J genes are TRBV30 and TRBJ2-2; D is possibly TRBD1 (6 bases). Germline V gene sequence: CDR1 GTSNPN, CDR2 SVGIG (reference sequence). V was trimmed by 2 bases and J by 4 bases, leaving 14 bases between them. This CDR3 has 15 residues. CDR3 amino acids: CAWSTLDRPTGELFF. DNA for the CDR3: TGTGCCTGGAGTACTCTGGACAGACCCACCGGGGAGCTGTTTTTT.

The gene calls are TRBV9 and TRBJ2-7, with D tentatively TRBD1 (5 bases). Germline V gene data show CDR1 as SGDLS and CDR2 as YYNGEE. The V gene lost 0 bases and the J gene lost 2 bases, with 15 bases spanning the gap. The CDR3 spans 16 residues. CDR3 sequence (DNA): TGTGCCAGCAGCGTAGCGTCCCAGGGTGGTCCCTACGAGCAGTACTTC. Translation: CASSVASQGGPYEQYF.

V is TRBV10-3 and J is TRBJ1-5, with TRBD1 identical over 9 bases. The CDR3 sequence is 13 residues long. The trim removed 11 bases at V and 3 bases at J, leaving 5 bases unmatched. Germline loops: CDR1 ENHRY, CDR2 SYGVKD. CDR3 in amino acids: CAAWTGDNQPQHF. The CDR3 DNA follows: TGTGCCGCCTGGACAGGGGACAATCAGCCCCAGCATTTT.

The gene calls are TRBV5-1 and TRBJ1-5, with D unclear. The V gene lost 3 bases and the J gene lost 5 bases, with 9 bases spanning the gap. Germline V gene sequence: CDR1 SGHRS, CDR2 YFSETQ. The CDR3 runs to 13 residues. CDR3 nucleotide sequence: TGCGCCAGCAGCTGGGCAGTCGATCAGCCCCAGCATTTT. Protein product: CASSWAVDQPQHF.